The present TCR beta chain was sequenced within a study of blood T cells in healthy people across ages. Donors were systemically healthy Caucasian individuals from Russia aged roughly 6 to 100 years. Alongside a J-beta primer mix, a sample-barcoded 5' primer served in a second PCR lasting roughly 7 to 11 cycles. TCRdb independently ran MiXCR on the 5' RACE reads; one entry per CDR3 protein. The sample lists about 730,000 distinct CDR3 sequences; approximately 43% were seen once. On this clonotype itself: The germline gene is not matched at one end of the junction; a read error may be the cause.

Germline V gives CDR1 MNHEY, CDR2 SMNVEV (reference sequence). The CDR3 consists of 13 residues. J is TRBJ1-2 and V is TRBV27, with 8 bases fitting TRBD1. Source material: blood. The TCR comes from a woman in her sixties in good health. CDR3 nucleotide sequence: TGTGTCAGCAGTCACCGGACAGGGTTTGGCTACACCTTC. It encodes CVSSHRTGFGYTF.